This T cell receptor beta chain was retrieved from a study of T cell responses to AZD1222 COVID-19 vaccine. Study as a whole: Second-dose timings of about 4 or about 12 weeks were pooled.

Germline-derived CDR1 and CDR2 are MNHNS and SASEGT. V shed 2 bases and J shed 0 bases, with 8 bases lying between them. The CDR3 has 15 residues. Here immunoSEQ multiplex PCR was the method, and the copy in TCRdb shows in-frame clones only, minus some. The table includes about 99,000 clones, more than 80% detected once. Points on this clone: The antigen remains undetermined.

Broader study findings: Vaccine-associated CD4 TCRs ranged over spike, dominating at 160-218 and 743-854. Donors were mostly white British, more females; clonal diversity possibly underestimated. Seropositive status at baseline applied to only six AZD1222 recipients.

V and J are TRBV6-1 and TRBJ1-3, with a possible D match to TRBD1 (6 bases). The receptor's source is an adult in good health. The input for sequencing was peripheral blood, taken on day 0 of AZD1222 vaccination. The CDR3 here is CASSETGFSGNTIYF. CDR3 DNA: TGTGCCAGCAGTGAAACAGGGTTCTCTGGAAACACCATATATTTT.